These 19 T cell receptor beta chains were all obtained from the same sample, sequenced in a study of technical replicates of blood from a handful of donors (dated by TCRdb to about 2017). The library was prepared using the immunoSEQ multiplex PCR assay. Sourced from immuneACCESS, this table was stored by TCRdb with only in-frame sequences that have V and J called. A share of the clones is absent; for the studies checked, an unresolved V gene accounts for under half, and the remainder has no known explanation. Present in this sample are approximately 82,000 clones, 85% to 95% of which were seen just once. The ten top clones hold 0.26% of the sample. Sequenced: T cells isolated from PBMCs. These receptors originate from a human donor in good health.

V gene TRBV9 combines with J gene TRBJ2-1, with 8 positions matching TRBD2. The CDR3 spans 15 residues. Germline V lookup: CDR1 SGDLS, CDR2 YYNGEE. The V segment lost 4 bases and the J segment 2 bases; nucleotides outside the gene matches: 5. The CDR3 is CASSSTGLAYNEQFF. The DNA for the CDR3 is TGTGCCAGCAGCTCGACGGGACTAGCCTACAATGAGCAGTTCTTC.

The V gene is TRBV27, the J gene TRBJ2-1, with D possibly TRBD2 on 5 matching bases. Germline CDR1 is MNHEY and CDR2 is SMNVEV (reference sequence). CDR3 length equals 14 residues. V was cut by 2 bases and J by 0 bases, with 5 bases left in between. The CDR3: CASSLAGSYNEQFF. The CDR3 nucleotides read TGTGCCAGCAGTTTAGCGGGCTCCTACAATGAGCAGTTCTTC.

As DNA, the CDR3 is TGTGCCAGCAGCGACAGTCAAGAGACCCAGTACTTC. Its translation: CASSDSQETQYF. The chain links TRBV13 to TRBJ2-5; D may be TRBD1 (5 bases). This CDR3 spans 12 amino acids. Germline V gives CDR1 PRHDT, CDR2 FYEKMQ (reference sequence). Trimming removed 5 bases from V and 2 bases from J, with 6 bases in between.

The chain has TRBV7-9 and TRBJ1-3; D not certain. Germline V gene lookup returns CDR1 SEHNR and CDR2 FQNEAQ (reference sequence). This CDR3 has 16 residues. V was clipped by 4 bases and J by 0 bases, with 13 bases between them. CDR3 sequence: CASSSRPLSSGNTIYF. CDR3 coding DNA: TGTGCCAGCAGCTCCCGCCCCCTGAGCTCTGGAAACACCATATATTTT.

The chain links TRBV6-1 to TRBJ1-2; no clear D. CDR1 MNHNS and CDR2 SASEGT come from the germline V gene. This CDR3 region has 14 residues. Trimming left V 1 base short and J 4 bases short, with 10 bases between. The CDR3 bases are TGTGCCAGCAGTGAAGAGACTCCCATCTATGGCTACACCTTC. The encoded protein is CASSEETPIYGYTF.

The CDR3 sequence is CATSRQGEIQPQHF. The DNA for the CDR3 is TGTGCCACCAGCAGACAGGGGGAGATCCAGCCCCAGCATTTT. The V and J genes are TRBV15 and TRBJ1-5; 7 bases align to TRBD1. The CDR3 is 14 amino acids. Trimming at V came to 2 bases and at J to 7 bases, leaving 5 bases not matched to a gene. The germline CDR1 and CDR2 sequences are LNHNV and YYDKDF (reference sequence). The variable domain in full, with the rest retrieved from reference TRBV15 and TRBJ1-5, is DAMVIQNPRYQVTQFGKPVTLSCSQTLNHNVMYWYQQKSSQAPKLLFHYYDKDFNNEADTPDNFQSRRPNTSFCFLDIRSPGLGDTAMYLCATSRQGEIQPQHFGDGTRLSIL.

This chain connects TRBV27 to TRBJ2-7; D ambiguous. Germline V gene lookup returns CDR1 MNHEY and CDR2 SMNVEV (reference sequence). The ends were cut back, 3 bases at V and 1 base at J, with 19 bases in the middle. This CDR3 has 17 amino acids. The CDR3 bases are TGTGCCAGCAGTTTTGGGCCCTCGTATACCTATTCCTACGAGCAGTACTTC. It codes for CASSFGPSYTYSYEQYF.

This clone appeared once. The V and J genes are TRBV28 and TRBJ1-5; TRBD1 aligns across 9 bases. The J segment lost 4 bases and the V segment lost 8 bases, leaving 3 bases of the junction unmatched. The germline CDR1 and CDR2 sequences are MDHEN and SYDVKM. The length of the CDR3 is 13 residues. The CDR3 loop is CASETGGNQPQHF. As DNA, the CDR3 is TGTGCCAGCGAGACAGGGGGAAATCAGCCCCAGCATTTT.

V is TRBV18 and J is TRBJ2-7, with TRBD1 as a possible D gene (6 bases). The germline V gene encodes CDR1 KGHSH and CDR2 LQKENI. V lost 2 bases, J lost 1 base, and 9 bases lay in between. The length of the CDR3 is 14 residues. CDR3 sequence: CASSPIDRSYEQYF. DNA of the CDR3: TGTGCCAGCTCACCAATCGACAGGTCCTACGAGCAGTACTTC.

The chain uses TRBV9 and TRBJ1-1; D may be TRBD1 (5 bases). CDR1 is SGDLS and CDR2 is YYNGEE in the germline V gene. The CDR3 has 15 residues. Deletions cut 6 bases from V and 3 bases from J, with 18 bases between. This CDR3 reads CASTVRDGRDTEAFF. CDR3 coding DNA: TGTGCCAGCACCGTGAGGGACGGGAGGGACACTGAAGCTTTCTTT.

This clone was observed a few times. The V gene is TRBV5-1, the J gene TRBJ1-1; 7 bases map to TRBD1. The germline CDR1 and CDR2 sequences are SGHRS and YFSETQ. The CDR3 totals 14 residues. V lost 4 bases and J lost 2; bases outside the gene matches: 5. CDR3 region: CASSVTGYNTEAFF. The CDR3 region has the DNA TGCGCCAGCAGCGTGACAGGGTACAACACTGAAGCTTTCTTT. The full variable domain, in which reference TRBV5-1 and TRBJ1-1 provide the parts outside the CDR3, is KAGVTQTPRYLIKTRGQQVTLSCSPISGHRSVSWYQQTPGQGLQFLFEYFSETQRNKGNFPGRFSGRQFSNSRSEMNVSTLELGDSALYLCASSVTGYNTEAFFGQGTRLTVV.

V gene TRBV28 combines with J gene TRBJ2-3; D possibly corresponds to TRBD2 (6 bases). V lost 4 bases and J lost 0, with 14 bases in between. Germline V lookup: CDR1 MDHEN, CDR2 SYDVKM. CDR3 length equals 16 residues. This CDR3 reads CASSYRSGLSTDTQYF. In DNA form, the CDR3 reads TGTGCCAGCAGTTATCGAAGCGGGCTCAGCACAGATACGCAGTATTTT.

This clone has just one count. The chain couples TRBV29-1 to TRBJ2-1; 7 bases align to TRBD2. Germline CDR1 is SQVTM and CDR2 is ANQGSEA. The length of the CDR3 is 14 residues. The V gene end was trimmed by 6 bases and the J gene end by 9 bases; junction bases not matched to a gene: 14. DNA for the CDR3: TGCAGCGTGGGAGGACTAGGGGTTGGGGGTGAGCAGTTCTTC. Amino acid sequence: CSVGGLGVGGEQFF.

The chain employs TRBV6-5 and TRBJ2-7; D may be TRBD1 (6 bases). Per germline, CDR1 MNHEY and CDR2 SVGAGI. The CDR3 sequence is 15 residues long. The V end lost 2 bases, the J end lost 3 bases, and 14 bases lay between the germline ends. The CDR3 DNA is TGTGCCAGCAGTTACGACGCTGACAGGATCTACGAGCAGTACTTC. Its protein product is CASSYDADRIYEQYF.

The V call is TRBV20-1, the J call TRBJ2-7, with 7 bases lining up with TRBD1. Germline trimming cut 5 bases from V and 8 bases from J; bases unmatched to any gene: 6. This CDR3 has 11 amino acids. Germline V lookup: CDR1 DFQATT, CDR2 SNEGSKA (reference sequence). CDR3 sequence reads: CSAPTGDQQYF. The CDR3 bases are TGCAGTGCTCCTACAGGGGACCAGCAGTACTTC.

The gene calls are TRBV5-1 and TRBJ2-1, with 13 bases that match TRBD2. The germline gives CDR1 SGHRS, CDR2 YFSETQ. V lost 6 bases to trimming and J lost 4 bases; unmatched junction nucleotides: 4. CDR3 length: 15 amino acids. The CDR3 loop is CASTRTSGGYNEQFF. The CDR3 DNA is TGCGCCAGCACTAGGACTAGCGGGGGATACAATGAGCAGTTCTTC.

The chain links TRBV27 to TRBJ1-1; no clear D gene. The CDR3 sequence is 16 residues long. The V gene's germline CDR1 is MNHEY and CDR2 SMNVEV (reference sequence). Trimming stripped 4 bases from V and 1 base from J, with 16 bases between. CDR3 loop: CASSSVRSSRNTEAFF. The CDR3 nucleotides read TGTGCCAGCAGTTCAGTCCGTTCTAGTCGGAACACTGAAGCTTTCTTT.

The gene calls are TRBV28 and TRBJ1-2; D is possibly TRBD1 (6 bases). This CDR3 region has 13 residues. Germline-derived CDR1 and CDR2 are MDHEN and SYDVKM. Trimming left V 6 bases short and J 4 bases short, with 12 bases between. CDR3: CASSQQGFYGYTF. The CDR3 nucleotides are TGTGCCAGCAGCCAACAGGGTTTCTATGGCTACACCTTC.

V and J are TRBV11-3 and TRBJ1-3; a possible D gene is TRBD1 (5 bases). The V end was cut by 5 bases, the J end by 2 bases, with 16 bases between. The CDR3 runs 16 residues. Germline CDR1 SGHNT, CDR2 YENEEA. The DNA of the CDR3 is TGTGCCAGCAGCCCCGGCGGGGGGATAACTGGAAACACCATATATTTT. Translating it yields CASSPGGGITGNTIYF.